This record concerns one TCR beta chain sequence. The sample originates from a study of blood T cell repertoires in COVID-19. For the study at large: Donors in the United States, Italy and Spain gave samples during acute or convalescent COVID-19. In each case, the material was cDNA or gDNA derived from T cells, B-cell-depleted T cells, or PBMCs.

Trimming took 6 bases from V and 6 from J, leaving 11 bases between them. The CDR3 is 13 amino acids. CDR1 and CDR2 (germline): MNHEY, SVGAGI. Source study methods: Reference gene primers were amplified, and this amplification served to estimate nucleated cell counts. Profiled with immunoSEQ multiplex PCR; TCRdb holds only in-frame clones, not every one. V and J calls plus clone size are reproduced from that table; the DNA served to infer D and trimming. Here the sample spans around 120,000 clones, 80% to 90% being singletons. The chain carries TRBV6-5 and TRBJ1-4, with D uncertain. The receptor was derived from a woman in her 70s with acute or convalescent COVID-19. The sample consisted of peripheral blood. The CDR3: CASSGSRDEKLFF. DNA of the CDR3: TGTGCCAGCAGCGGGTCTCGGGATGAAAAACTGTTTTTT.